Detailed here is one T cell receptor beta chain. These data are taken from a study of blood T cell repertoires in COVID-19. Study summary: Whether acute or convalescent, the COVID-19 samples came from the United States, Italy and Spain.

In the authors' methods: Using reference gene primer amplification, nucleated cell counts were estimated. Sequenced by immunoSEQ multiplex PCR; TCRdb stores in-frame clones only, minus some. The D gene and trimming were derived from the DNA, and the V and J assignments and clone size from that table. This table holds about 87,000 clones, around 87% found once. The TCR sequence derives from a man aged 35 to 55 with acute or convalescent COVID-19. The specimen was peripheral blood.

The DNA of the CDR3 is TGTGCCAGCAGCCAAGGTCGGGCCCCACAGGGGGCGAATCTCTATGGCTACACCTTC. Amino acids: CASSQGRAPQGANLYGYTF. The gene calls are TRBV3-1 (or the pseudogene TRBV3-2) and TRBJ1-2; 9 nucleotides match TRBD1. Germline V gene data show CDR1 as LGHDT and CDR2 as YNNKEL (reference sequence). The length of the CDR3 is 19 residues. With V trimmed by 1 base and J by 4 bases, 16 bases remained unmatched.